These 2 T cell receptor beta chains were sequenced from one sample in a study of CD4 T cell repertoires in COVID-19 (dated by TCRdb to the early 2020s). The library was prepared using the immunoSEQ multiplex PCR assay. The clones in this table, taken by TCRdb from immuneACCESS, are in-frame only. Not every clone is retained; where verified, under half of the shortfall comes from an unresolved V gene, and the cause of the rest is unknown. Within this sample are some 24,000 clones, with 93% of them counted one time only. The top ten clonotypes cover 0.66% of the sample. Memory T cell samples that were not cultured went straight to sequencing right after ex vivo isolation. Sequencing was performed on circulating follicular helper CD4+ T cells (cTfh) from blood, taken before the COVID-19 pandemic. The meaning of the sample's cell subset or site label: circulating T follicular helper cells. These TCRs come from a human donor who had COVID-19.

For the CDR3, the DNA is TGTGCCTGGAGTGGCTGGACAGGGGGCAATGGCTACACCTTC. Protein product: CAWSGWTGGNGYTF. V is TRBV30 and J is TRBJ1-2, with TRBD1 matching 11 bases. The germline V gene has CDR1 GTSNPN and CDR2 SVGIG (reference sequence). The CDR3 extends over 14 amino acids. J gave up 6 bases and V 1 base, and 4 bases lay outside the gene matches.

The chain combines TRBV19 with TRBJ1-2; D not resolved. V gave up 1 base and J gave up 0 bases, with 21 bases separating them. There are 19 residues in the CDR3. The V gene's germline CDR1 is LNHDA and CDR2 SQIVND (reference sequence). CDR3 in amino acids: CASSIARGSTYPTNYGYTF. The CDR3 DNA sequence: TGTGCCAGTAGTATAGCTCGGGGAAGTACTTATCCAACTAACTATGGCTACACCTTC.